This T cell receptor (beta chain) was sequenced in a study of post-analysis software for immune sequencing data. Carried by the TCR beta cDNA libraries were unique molecular identifiers. Some 500,000 cDNA molecules were obtained per 1 to 10 million input T cells. TCRdb re-analysed the PCR reads in MiXCR, keeping a single row per CDR3 protein. The sample has some 370,000 distinct CDR3 sequences, roughly 36% seen once. General study points: Multiple sclerosis was associated with a significant reduction in normalized Chao1 diversity relative to controls. With TRBV5-6, TRBV5-1 and TRBV20-1 included, about five TRBV segments were more frequent in patients than in controls.

Notes on this clonotype: Its target is unknown.

Germline V gene lookup returns CDR1 SGHRS and CDR2 YFSETQ. The CDR3 is 15 residues long. The source of this sequence is a girl aged 10 to 17 with multiple sclerosis. Sequencing used blood. The rearrangement joins TRBV5-1 to TRBJ1-2; 7 nucleotides agree with TRBD1. The CDR3 spells CATRQGGSVDYGYTF. In DNA form, the CDR3 reads TGCGCGACGAGACAGGGAGGGTCGGTTGACTATGGCTACACCTTC.